The source of this TCR beta chain is a study of tumor-infiltrating lymphocytes in localized non-small cell lung cancer. Across the study: Patients included smokers and never-smokers with various histologies, some sampled after neoadjuvant chemotherapy. Tumor tissue and non-adjacent uninvolved lung came from each patient.

Method: immunoSEQ multiplex PCR; TCRdb's copy keeps in-frame clones and lacks some. The repertoire includes more than 4,500 clones, more than 95% of them detected once, and 2.5% to 3.5% sits in the top ten. In regard to this clone: Its antigen is unidentified.

Study outcomes and limitations: Immunotypes IM1 and IM2 had similar TCR-derived T-cell fractions. Only some patients had TCR sequencing, depending on available tissue.

What was sequenced was uninvolved lung tissue not adjacent to the tumor. This sequence was found in a human donor with non-small cell lung cancer.

CDR3 sequence: CASSLATGTDTQYF. For the CDR3, the DNA is TGTGCCAGCAGCTTAGCGACAGGCACAGATACGCAGTATTTT. The genes are TRBV11-1 and TRBJ2-3, with D maybe TRBD1 (5 bases). V shed 0 bases and J shed 1 base, with 5 bases lying between them. CDR1 is SGHAT and CDR2 is FQDESV in the germline V gene (reference sequence). The CDR3 is 14 residues long.